The entry below describes one T cell receptor beta chain. A much more abundant neighbour one base away suggests this may be a read error. This specimen belongs to a study of T cell repertoires in aging, cancer and after chemotherapy. Study overall: The whole study produced a dataset of roughly 8.8 million TCR reads.

Multiplex touch-down PCR with TRB-A/B primers amplified rearranged V-D-J TRB sequences. Via MiXCR, TCRdb re-called the multiplex PCR reads, giving one row per CDR3 protein. The sample holds approximately 1,300 distinct CDR3 sequences, approximately 21% seen once. The template was genomic DNA from peripheral blood, not RNA. CDR1 is LNHDA and CDR2 is SQIVND in the germline V gene (reference sequence). The CDR3 sequence is 17 residues long. The V and J genes are TRBV19 and TRBJ2-1; 12 nucleotides align to TRBD2. Sequenced: blood. This receptor was taken from a human donor with a solid tumor. The chain's CDR3 is CASSIRASGGGYNELFF. DNA for the CDR3: TGTGCCAGTAGTATCAGGGCTAGCGGGGGGGGATACAATGAGCTGTTCTTC.